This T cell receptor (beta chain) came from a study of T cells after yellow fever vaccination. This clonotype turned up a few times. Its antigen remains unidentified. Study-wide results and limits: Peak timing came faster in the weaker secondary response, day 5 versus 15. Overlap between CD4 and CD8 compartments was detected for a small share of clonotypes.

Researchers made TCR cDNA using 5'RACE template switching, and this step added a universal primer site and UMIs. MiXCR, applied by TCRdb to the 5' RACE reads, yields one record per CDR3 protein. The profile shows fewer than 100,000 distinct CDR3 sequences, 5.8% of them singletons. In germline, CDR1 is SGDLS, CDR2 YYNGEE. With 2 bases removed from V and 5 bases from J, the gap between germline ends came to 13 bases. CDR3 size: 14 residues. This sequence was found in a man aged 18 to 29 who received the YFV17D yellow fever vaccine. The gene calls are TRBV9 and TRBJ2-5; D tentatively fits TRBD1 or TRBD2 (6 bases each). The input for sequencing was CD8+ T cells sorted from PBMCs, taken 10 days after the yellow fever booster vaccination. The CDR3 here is CASSVEGGGETQYF. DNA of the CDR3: TGTGCCAGCAGCGTGGAGGGGGGCGGGGAGACCCAGTACTTC.